The 20 T cell receptor beta chains below come from one sample, sequenced in a study of blood T cell repertoires in COVID-19. Repertoires were generated with immunoSEQ multiplex PCR, while TCRdb's copy carries only in-frame clones and drops some. In the table there are 150,000 to 180,000 clones, roughly 80% of which are singletons. Sequences were obtained from peripheral blood. These receptor sequences come from a man aged 60 to 69 with acute or convalescent COVID-19.

The V call is TRBV27, the J call TRBJ2-7; TRBD1 matches at 12 bases. The CDR3 has 15 amino acids. V was pared by 0 bases and J by 7 bases, with 4 bases of the junction left unmatched. Germline CDR1 and CDR2: MNHEY and SMNVEV (reference sequence). The CDR3 spells CASSLSGQGAGEQYF. The CDR3 nucleotides read TGTGCCAGCAGTTTATCGGGACAGGGGGCGGGGGAGCAGTACTTC.

The CDR3 DNA reads TGTGCCAGCAGCCCCCGACAGAACTATGGCTACACCTTC. It specifies CASSPRQNYGYTF. V usage is TRBV12-3 or TRBV12-4 and J usage is TRBJ1-2; tentative D call: TRBD1 (5 bases). The CDR3 totals 13 residues. Trimming pared 6 bases from V and 2 bases from J, leaving 10 bases between.

This clone was detected only a few times. This chain uses TRBV2 with TRBJ1-1, with a possible D match to TRBD1 (6 bases). The V gene's germline CDR1 is SNHLY and CDR2 FYNNEI. V shed 4 bases and J shed 1 base, with 10 bases lying between them. The CDR3 runs to 14 residues. CDR3 sequence (DNA): TGTGCCAGCAGTGGACAGGTCCAGAACACTGAAGCTTTCTTT. Translated: CASSGQVQNTEAFF.

The rearrangement uses TRBV5-4 and TRBJ1-6, with D perhaps TRBD1 (5 bases). The CDR3 is made up of 16 amino acids. The germline V and J ends were trimmed by 4 bases and 7 bases, with 18 bases remaining between them. CDR1 SGHNT and CDR2 YYREEE come from the germline V gene (reference sequence). In nucleotides, the CDR3 is TGTGCCAGCAGCCTCGGTCAGCAGGGTGGCAATTCACCCCTCCACTTT. Translating gives CASSLGQQGGNSPLHF. The full variable domain, in which reference TRBV5-4 and TRBJ1-6 provide the parts outside the CDR3, is ETGVTQSPTHLIKTRGQQVTLRCSSQSGHNTVSWYQQALGQGPQFIFQYYREEENGRGNFPPRFSGLQFPNYSSELNVNALELDDSALYLCASSLGQQGGNSPLHFGNGTRLTVT.

This rearrangement joins TRBV28 to TRBJ2-7; TRBD2 matches at 13 bases. Germline CDR1 reads MDHEN; CDR2 reads SYDVKM. The CDR3 runs 12 residues. V shed 6 bases, J shed 7 bases, and the junction held 0 bases outside the gene matches. CDR3 nucleotides: TGTGCCAGCAGGGGACTAGCGGGGGAGCAGTACTTC. Its protein product is CASRGLAGEQYF.

The chain links TRBV30 to TRBJ1-5, with 10 bases aligning to TRBD1. The CDR3 contains 16 residues. V gave up 3 bases and J gave up 6 bases; unmatched junction bases: 11. Germline CDR1 and CDR2: GTSNPN and SVGIG (reference sequence). For the CDR3, the DNA is TGTGCCTGGAGCTATGTACTGGGACAGGGGTGTCAGCCCCAGCATTTT. Its protein product is CAWSYVLGQGCQPQHF.

As concerns this clone: This sample includes further DNA sequences coding for the same CDR3. Written as DNA, the CDR3 is TGTGCCAGCTCACCGGGACAGGGAGAGACCCAGTACTTC. This codes for CASSPGQGETQYF. V and J are TRBV18 and TRBJ2-5; TRBD1 matches 9 bases. Trimming took 3 bases from V and 4 from J; bases not matched to a gene: 0. The CDR3 is 13 residues long. Germline loops: CDR1 KGHSH, CDR2 LQKENI.

V is TRBV5-1 and J is TRBJ1-5; 8 nucleotides match TRBD1. Trimming cost V 4 bases and J 7 bases; bases outside gene matches: 10. The CDR3 runs 15 residues. Per germline, CDR1 SGHRS and CDR2 YFSETQ. CDR3: CASSRTGGVSQPQHF. The DNA of the CDR3 is TGCGCCAGCAGCCGAACAGGGGGAGTTTCGCAGCCCCAGCATTTT.

This chain joins TRBV4-3 and TRBJ2-5; TRBD2 matches at 9 bases. V dropped 2 bases and J dropped 4; count of bases not matched to a gene: 8. Germline V gives CDR1 LGHNA, CDR2 YSLEER. The CDR3 spans 16 residues. The CDR3 sequence is CASSQSPAGGAETQYF. The CDR3 DNA follows: TGCGCCAGCAGCCAAAGTCCAGCGGGAGGTGCAGAGACCCAGTACTTC.

V usage is TRBV5-1 and J usage is TRBJ2-1; 10 bases align to TRBD2. Trimming cost V 0 bases and J 7 bases; bases outside gene matches: 10. The CDR3 covers 17 residues. The germline gives CDR1 SGHRS, CDR2 YFSETQ. The CDR3: CASSLGTLAGVMNEQFF. For the CDR3, the DNA is TGCGCCAGCAGCTTGGGCACTCTAGCGGGGGTTATGAATGAGCAGTTCTTC.

This CDR3 reads CASSLEFVAFF. In nucleotides, the CDR3 is TGTGCCAGCAGTTTGGAGTTTGTCGCTTTCTTT. The V call is TRBV12-3 or TRBV12-4, the J call TRBJ1-1; D is ambiguous. V gave up 3 bases and J gave up 11 bases, with 10 bases separating them. This CDR3 is 11 amino acids long.

The rearrangement uses TRBV3-1 (or the pseudogene TRBV3-2) and TRBJ2-3; TRBD1 agrees at 7 bases. The V gene's germline CDR1 is LGHDT and CDR2 YNNKEL (reference sequence). The J segment lost 0 bases and the V segment lost 1 base, leaving 4 bases of the junction unmatched. The CDR3 totals 16 residues. The CDR3 loop is CASSQGTGASTDTQYF. CDR3 nucleotides: TGTGCCAGCAGCCAAGGAACAGGGGCGAGCACAGATACGCAGTATTTT.

V is TRBV9 and J is TRBJ1-2; D ambiguous. The germline V gene has CDR1 SGDLS and CDR2 YYNGEE. This CDR3 comprises 17 residues. The V end was cut by 0 bases, the J end by 6 bases, with 21 bases between. This CDR3 is CASSVVAEVPRGHGYTF. CDR3 sequence (DNA): TGTGCCAGCAGCGTAGTGGCGGAGGTCCCAAGAGGGCATGGCTACACCTTC.

The chain links TRBV3-1 (or the pseudogene TRBV3-2) to TRBJ1-2; D possibly corresponds to TRBD1 (5 bases). The germline CDR1 and CDR2 sequences are LGHDT and YNNKEL (reference sequence). Trimming cost V 7 bases and J 5 bases, with 20 bases left between them. CDR3 size: 15 residues. The CDR3 DNA follows: TGTGCCAGCACCGAGTCAGGGCGGCGGGGATATGGCTACACCTTC. Residues: CASTESGRRGYGYTF.

The rearrangement joins TRBV6-1 to TRBJ2-5, with 8 nucleotides matching TRBD2. V shed 3 bases and J 0 bases; nucleotides not matched to a gene: 6. Germline loops: CDR1 MNHNS, CDR2 SASEGT. The CDR3 runs to 16 residues. CDR3: CASSDPGGVHQETQYF. As DNA, the CDR3 is TGTGCCAGCAGTGACCCGGGAGGGGTTCACCAAGAGACCCAGTACTTC.

This chain connects TRBV24-1 to TRBJ2-1, with 15 bases matching TRBD2. The V gene end was trimmed by 4 bases and the J gene end by 0 bases; junction bases not matched to a gene: 6. Germline CDR1 KGHDR, CDR2 SFDVKD. The length of the CDR3 is 19 residues. Written as DNA, the CDR3 is TGTGCCACCAGTGACCACGGGACTAGCGGGAGGAGCTCCTACAATGAGCAGTTCTTC. The encoded protein is CATSDHGTSGRSSYNEQFF.

The chain links TRBV5-1 to TRBJ2-7; a weak D match, TRBD1 (5 bases). Per the germline V gene, CDR1 is SGHRS and CDR2 is YFSETQ. With 0 bases removed from V and 0 bases from J, the gap between germline ends came to 10 bases. The CDR3 sequence is 15 residues long. CDR3 nucleotides: TGCGCCAGCAGCTTGGGGGGCAGTGGCTCCTACGAGCAGTACTTC. Translation: CASSLGGSGSYEQYF.

This clone was counted a few times. The gene calls are TRBV14 and TRBJ2-1, with D perhaps TRBD2 (5 bases). CDR3 length: 13 amino acids. Trimming pared 4 bases from V and 9 bases from J, leaving 13 bases between. The germline CDR1 and CDR2 sequences are SGHDN and FVKESK. In nucleotides, the CDR3 is TGTGCCAGCAGCCCCTCTCCGGGGATTGAGCAGTTCTTC. Protein: CASSPSPGIEQFF.

The table lists this clone with a few counts. This chain joins TRBV9 and TRBJ2-5; D is undetermined. V shed 0 bases and J shed 1 base, with 13 bases lying between them. CDR1 is SGDLS and CDR2 is YYNGEE in the germline V gene. The CDR3 is 16 residues long. CDR3 in amino acids: CASSVAGSRLQETQYF. The CDR3 DNA reads TGTGCCAGCAGCGTAGCTGGCAGCCGACTCCAAGAGACCCAGTACTTC.

The rearrangement uses TRBV15 and TRBJ2-1; 14 bases fit TRBD2. Germline CDR1 LNHNV, CDR2 YYDKDF (reference sequence). The J segment lost 7 bases and the V segment lost 3 bases, leaving 5 bases of the junction unmatched. This CDR3 is 16 amino acids long. CDR3 in amino acids: CATSRPGTSGRNEQFF. The CDR3 region has the DNA TGTGCCACCAGCAGGCCCGGGACTAGCGGGAGAAATGAGCAGTTCTTC.